Following are 25 T cell receptor beta chains from one sample sequenced in a study of blood T cell repertoires in COVID-19. Libraries were prepared by immunoSEQ multiplex PCR; TCRdb keeps only in-frame clonotypes and omits some of them. Found here are under 100,000 clones, 87% of them singletons; the top ten hold 15% to 20%. Specimen: peripheral blood. These receptor sequences come from a human donor in a cohort sampled during active COVID-19.

The chain couples TRBV15 to TRBJ2-1; TRBD2 is a possible D gene (6 bases). Germline loops: CDR1 LNHNV, CDR2 YYDKDF (reference sequence). The CDR3 runs to 14 residues. Trimming pared 1 base from V and 10 bases from J, leaving 14 bases between. In nucleotides, the CDR3 is TGTGCCACCAGCAGAGGAGGGGACTCCAAGGAGCAGTTCTTC. This sequence encodes CATSRGGDSKEQFF.

This clone came up once. The chain carries TRBV18 and TRBJ2-7, with a tentative D call TRBD2 (6 bases). This CDR3 has 14 residues. V gave up 2 bases and J gave up 2 bases, with 10 bases separating them. Germline CDR1 reads KGHSH; CDR2 reads LQKENI. The CDR3 nucleotides are TGTGCCAGCTCACCATGGGAGGAAACCTACGAGCAGTACTTC. Translating it yields CASSPWEETYEQYF.

The chain carries TRBV6-5 and TRBJ1-3; D remains unclear. The V and J ends lost 6 bases and 4 bases respectively, with 7 bases between them. Germline loops: CDR1 MNHEY, CDR2 SVGAGI. CDR3 length equals 12 residues. The CDR3 loop reads CASSSPGNTIYF. CDR3 nucleotides: TGTGCCAGCAGCTCCCCCGGAAACACCATATATTTT.

V is TRBV2 and J is TRBJ1-2; TRBD1 matches at 7 bases. This CDR3 comprises 15 residues. Trimming removed 7 bases from V and 0 bases from J; junction bases left unmatched: 8. Germline-derived CDR1 and CDR2 are SNHLY and FYNNEI. Here the CDR3 reads CASTQDRAANYGYTF. Written as DNA, the CDR3 is TGTGCCAGCACCCAAGACAGGGCGGCTAACTATGGCTACACCTTC.

The chain recombines TRBV19 with TRBJ2-1; 9 positions agree with TRBD1. Germline V gene sequence: CDR1 LNHDA, CDR2 SQIVND (reference sequence). This CDR3 spans 15 amino acids. V trimming: 3 bases; J trimming: 7 bases; junction bases outside the gene matches: 7. The CDR3 DNA reads TGTGCCAGTAGTATGGGGACAGGGTCAACAAATGAGCAGTTCTTC. Residues: CASSMGTGSTNEQFF.

This clone was seen a single time. Other DNA sequences of this sample code for an identical CDR3. The gene calls are TRBV20-1 and TRBJ2-7; perhaps TRBD2 as D (6 bases). This CDR3 has 11 residues. Germline CDR1 and CDR2: DFQATT and SNEGSKA (reference sequence). V lost 5 bases, J lost 3 bases, and 8 bases lay in between. This CDR3 is CSARDFYEQYF. CDR3 DNA: TGCAGTGCTCGGGACTTCTACGAGCAGTACTTC.

J is TRBJ1-2 and V is TRBV6-5; D might be TRBD1 (5 bases). This CDR3 comprises 14 residues. V lost 6 bases and J 0 bases, leaving 11 bases between the germline ends. Germline CDR1 and CDR2: MNHEY and SVGAGI. The CDR3 here is CASRLDTTNYGYTF. The CDR3 nucleotides read TGTGCCAGCAGGTTGGACACCACTAACTATGGCTACACCTTC.

The chain links TRBV7-2 to TRBJ1-2; no firm D call. The CDR3 runs 15 residues. Trimming removed 0 bases at V and 7 bases at J, with 15 bases between. Germline V gene lookup returns CDR1 SGHTA and CDR2 FQGNSA. The CDR3 loop is CASSLASIGVGGYTF. CDR3 sequence (DNA): TGTGCCAGCAGCTTAGCTAGTATCGGGGTGGGTGGCTACACCTTC. The whole variable domain, filled in from reference TRBV7-2 and TRBJ1-2, reads GAGVSQSPSNKVTEKGKDVELRCDPISGHTALYWYRQSLGQGLEFLIYFQGNSAPDKSGLPSDRFSAERTGGSVSTLTIQRTQQEDSAVYLCASSLASIGVGGYTFGSGTRLTVV.

V is TRBV27 and J is TRBJ1-2; no reliable D call. Trimming took 6 bases from V and 0 from J, leaving 14 bases between them. Germline V lookup: CDR1 MNHEY, CDR2 SMNVEV (reference sequence). The CDR3 spans 15 residues. The CDR3 spells CASRLPGGANYGYTF. CDR3 nucleotides: TGTGCCAGCAGACTACCGGGAGGAGCTAACTATGGCTACACCTTC.

This clone has just one count. The rearrangement uses TRBV7-2 and TRBJ1-6; 7 bases align to TRBD1. Germline-derived CDR1 and CDR2 are SGHTA and FQGNSA. The CDR3 extends over 17 amino acids. Losses at the gene ends were 3 bases for V and 6 bases for J; bases not matched to a gene: 11. The CDR3 here is CASSLGPGTARNSPLHF. In DNA, the CDR3 is TGTGCCAGCAGCTTGGGCCCCGGGACAGCGCGTAATTCACCCCTCCACTTT.

The V gene is TRBV30, the J gene TRBJ2-7; D possibly corresponds to TRBD2 (5 bases). There are 16 residues in the CDR3. Trimming removed 0 bases from V and 2 bases from J, with 17 bases in between. Germline V CDR1 and CDR2: GTSNPN, SVGIG (reference sequence). The chain's CDR3 is CAWSVRSRALAYEQYF. The CDR3 nucleotides read TGTGCCTGGAGTGTACGTTCGAGGGCCCTGGCCTACGAGCAGTACTTC.

The genes are TRBV19 and TRBJ2-7, with 10 bases that match TRBD1. The germline CDR1 and CDR2 sequences are LNHDA and SQIVND (reference sequence). V shed 6 bases, J shed 4 bases, and the junction held 15 bases outside the gene matches. The CDR3 is 17 residues long. The CDR3 DNA reads TGTGCCAGTAGCGTAACGAATCCGGGACAGGGGATTTACGAGCAGTACTTC. Translated, it gives CASSVTNPGQGIYEQYF.

The chain couples TRBV19 to TRBJ1-1; D remains unclear. Germline assignment: CDR1 LNHDA and CDR2 SQIVND (reference sequence). The V gene lost 4 bases and the J gene lost 0 bases, with 12 bases spanning the gap. CDR3 length: 15 residues. This CDR3 is CASSKRTGMNTEAFF. The DNA of the CDR3 is TGTGCCAGTAGTAAGCGGACGGGTATGAACACTGAAGCTTTCTTT.

The chain recombines TRBV7-9 with TRBJ2-3, with TRBD1 matching over 10 bases. Germline-derived CDR1 and CDR2 are SEHNR and FQNEAQ (reference sequence). CDR3 size: 15 residues. V lost 5 bases and J lost 4; bases outside the gene matches: 6. CDR3 protein: CASSPRDRGSDTQYF. The CDR3 DNA is TGTGCCAGCAGCCCCCGGGACAGGGGATCAGATACGCAGTATTTT.

The chain is built from TRBV12-3 or TRBV12-4 and TRBJ1-5; possibly TRBD1 for D (5 bases). Trimming pared 2 bases from V and 11 bases from J, leaving 10 bases between. There are 12 residues in the CDR3. In nucleotides, the CDR3 is TGTGCCAGCAGTTTACTTGGAGGGGCCCAGCATTTT. As protein: CASSLLGGAQHF.

The chain employs TRBV28 and TRBJ1-1; 7 bases are shared with TRBD1. The V and J ends lost 0 bases and 0 bases, in that order; junction bases with no gene match: 4. The CDR3 is 16 residues long. The V gene's germline CDR1 is MDHEN and CDR2 SYDVKM. In DNA, the CDR3 is TGTGCCAGCAGTTTATGGACAGGGTTGATGAACACTGAAGCTTTCTTT. It specifies CASSLWTGLMNTEAFF.

This sequence joins TRBV5-1 and TRBJ1-2, with D possibly being TRBD1 (6 bases). CDR1 and CDR2 (germline): SGHRS, YFSETQ. This CDR3 has 13 residues. The V end was cut by 2 bases, the J end by 6 bases, with 11 bases between. The CDR3 spells CASSFTGIHGYTF. The CDR3 region has the DNA TGCGCCAGCAGCTTTACAGGGATCCATGGCTACACCTTC. Using reference TRBV5-1 and TRBJ1-2 for the parts outside the CDR3, the full variable domain is KAGVTQTPRYLIKTRGQQVTLSCSPISGHRSVSWYQQTPGQGLQFLFEYFSETQRNKGNFPGRFSGRQFSNSRSEMNVSTLELGDSALYLCASSFTGIHGYTFGSGTRLTVV.

The rearrangement links TRBV6-5 to TRBJ1-4, with D tentatively TRBD1 (5 bases). Trimming removed 6 bases from V and 6 bases from J, with 14 bases in between. Germline V gene lookup returns CDR1 MNHEY and CDR2 SVGAGI. The CDR3 spans 14 residues. The CDR3 DNA follows: TGTGCCAGCAGAGATTCAGGGTGGGATGAAAAACTGTTTTTT. Protein product: CASRDSGWDEKLFF.

The V gene is TRBV7-8, the J gene TRBJ2-3; 9 bases align to TRBD2. Germline CDR1 reads SGHVS; CDR2 reads FQNEAQ. CDR3 size: 16 residues. The V segment lost 4 bases and the J segment 3 bases; nucleotides outside the gene matches: 8. The CDR3 spells CASSSSGGQLTDTQYF. CDR3 in DNA: TGTGCCAGCAGCTCGAGCGGGGGGCAATTGACAGATACGCAGTATTTT.

The CDR3 DNA reads TGTGCCAGCAGCTTCTCTTCTAACTATGGCTACACCTTC. It codes for CASSFSSNYGYTF. The chain recombines TRBV7-9 with TRBJ1-2; D gene ambiguous. Germline CDR1 reads SEHNR; CDR2 reads FQNEAQ (reference sequence). With 3 bases removed from V and 0 bases from J, the gap between germline ends came to 5 bases. The CDR3 is made up of 13 amino acids.

V usage is TRBV15 and J usage is TRBJ1-1; D perhaps matches TRBD1 (5 bases). This CDR3 spans 13 amino acids. CDR1 and CDR2 from the germline V gene are LNHNV and YYDKDF (reference sequence). Trimming shortened V by 1 base and J by 8 bases, and 11 bases separated the two germline ends. CDR3 residues: CATSRVGAAEAFF. The CDR3 DNA sequence: TGTGCCACCAGCAGAGTAGGGGCCGCCGAAGCTTTCTTT.

The chain has TRBV10-3 and TRBJ1-5; D might be TRBD1 (5 bases). V lost 8 bases to trimming and J lost 5 bases, with 10 bases between them. The CDR3 has 12 residues. CDR1 ENHRY and CDR2 SYGVKD come from the germline V gene. The CDR3 nucleotides are TGTGCCATCGGGCAGGGTGATCAGCCCCAGCATTTT. Encoded protein: CAIGQGDQPQHF.

This chain links TRBV30 with TRBJ1-2; possible D gene TRBD1, 5 bases. This CDR3 spans 13 amino acids. V lost 3 bases, J lost 0 bases, and 8 bases lay in between. The germline gives CDR1 GTSNPN, CDR2 SVGIG (reference sequence). The CDR3 protein is CAWRTGSNYGYTF. CDR3 DNA: TGTGCCTGGAGAACAGGTTCTAACTATGGCTACACCTTC. Full variable domain (missing parts from reference TRBV30 and TRBJ1-2): SQTIHQWPATLVQPVGSPLSLECTVEGTSNPNLYWYRQAAGRGLQLLFYSVGIGQISSEVPQNLSASRPQDRQFILSSKKLLLSDSGFYLCAWRTGSNYGYTFGSGTRLTVV.

This clone was observed a few times. This chain uses TRBV5-1 with TRBJ2-7; weak D call: TRBD2 (5 bases). This CDR3 has 15 residues. The V end lost 6 bases, the J end lost 6 bases, and 22 bases lay between the germline ends. Germline V gene sequence: CDR1 SGHRS, CDR2 YFSETQ. The CDR3 DNA sequence: TGCGCCAGCAAAAGCGGACCGACCGCCGCGGGCGAGCAGTACTTC. Protein product: CASKSGPTAAGEQYF.

This clone has more than one count but fewer than ten. CDR3 sequence: CASSRDRVYEKLFF. CDR3 DNA sequence: TGTGCCAGTAGCCGGGACAGGGTGTATGAAAAACTGTTTTTT. The chain uses TRBV19 and TRBJ1-4; TRBD1 aligns across 9 bases. The CDR3 extends over 14 amino acids. Germline CDR1 reads LNHDA; CDR2 reads SQIVND (reference sequence). The V gene end was trimmed by 6 bases and the J gene end by 6 bases; junction bases not matched to a gene: 5.